This T cell receptor (beta chain) emerged from a study of T cells after yellow fever vaccination. This clonotype was counted many times. V was pared by 5 bases and J by 7 bases, with 14 bases between. The CDR3 spans 13 residues. TCRdb fed the 5' RACE reads into MiXCR, producing one record per CDR3 protein. The repertoire consists of roughly 310,000 distinct CDR3 sequences, with approximately 9% occurring once and the leading ten covering about 20%. The V and J genes are TRBV12-3 or TRBV12-4 and TRBJ2-5; D is unclear. The sequences come from PBMCs, collected on the day of the first yellow fever vaccination. The TCR was taken from a young man who received the YFV17D yellow fever vaccine. The DNA for the CDR3 is TGTGCCAGCAGTGGTCCTCCCGTGGGGACCCAGTACTTC. Translating gives CASSGPPVGTQYF.